This T cell receptor beta chain emerged from a study of Ad26.COV2.S vaccination and SARS-CoV-2 variants (dated by TCRdb to the early 2020s). Background for the entire study: Vaccine-arm donors came from COV1001, a multicentre, randomized, double-blind, placebo-controlled phase I-IIa trial of Ad26.COV2.S in healthy adults. TCRbeta repertoire sequencing served as the tool for gauging how specific and how broad the SARS-CoV-2-reactive T cell receptors were following Ad26.COV2.S vaccination. Ad26.COV2.S was administered intramuscularly at 5 x 10^10 or 1 x 10^11 viral particles, either as a single shot or as two shots given 56 days apart. The TCR-sequenced set comprised around 30 samples: around 20 Ad26.COV2.S vaccine recipients, 5 placebo recipients and 8 SARS-CoV-2 convalescent individuals. Participants in the trial were split at random into five groups of five each, receiving low-dose or high-dose Ad26.COV2.S once or twice, or else placebo on both occasions. Investigators remained blinded to trial group allocation during experiments and outcome assessment.

The intended sense of this specimen's treatment or condition label: approximately 18 received Ad26.COV2.S at low or high dose, single or two shots; about 5 received placebo; per-sample allocation not given. Repertoires of vaccine and placebo recipients were sequenced from samples taken on day 63 after the first injection. Cohort 1b enrolled around 24 adults aged 18-55 years at a single site in Boston, USA, between 29 July and 7 August 2020. Ad26.COV2.S consisted of a replication-incompetent adenovirus type 26 vector by which a prefusion-stabilized SARS-CoV-2 spike protein from the original Wuhan strain was expressed. Between the V and J ends, shortened by 6 bases and 1 base respectively, the junction contains 15 bases. The germline V gene encodes CDR1 SNHLY and CDR2 FYNNEI. The CDR3 holds 15 amino acids from the cysteine to the phenylalanine. Only the CDR3 part of the read is kept: 45 bases, read in frame from the first base.

Concerning this clone itself: The antigen it binds to is not known. Per-nucleotide qualities are absent, and no much larger clonotype sits a single base away.

What the authors observed across the whole study: Compared with placebo recipients, Ad26.COV2.S recipients showed higher spike-specific TCR breadth (P = 0.0014). The authors noted that the TCR breadth and depth analyses may have underestimated total T cell responses. The study lacked the statistical power to compare responses across vaccine doses or regimens. Non-spike TCR breadth was comparable between vaccine and placebo recipients, consistent with the vaccine containing only spike. After vaccination, spike-specific CD8+ and CD4+ T cell responses were reported to show substantial breadth.

TCRbeta CDR3 regions were sequenced with the immunoSEQ Assay. After extraction, genomic DNA underwent amplification by bias-controlled multiplex PCR, followed by high-throughput sequencing. In the authors' own workflow: Collapsing and filtering of sequences were performed to quantify the absolute abundance of each unique TCRbeta CDR3 region. T cell fraction was estimated by normalization of TCRbeta template counts to usable DNA, with usable DNA being measured through amplification of reference genes present in all nucleated cells. Repertoire TCRs were annotated as SARS-CoV-2-specific when V gene, CDR3 amino acid sequence and J gene were exactly matched to a known reactive TCR set. The reference SARS-CoV-2 TCR set came from MIRA and was filtered for enrichment in COVID-19-positive ImmuneCODE repertoires, removing public or cross-reactive TCRs. Drawing on the MIRA antigens, annotated TCRs were analysed further at the level of specific ORF or position within ORF. Breadth was defined as annotated unique rearrangements over total unique productive rearrangements; depth was the summed frequency of those rearrangements. Group comparisons of TCR breadth used two-sided Wilcoxon rank-sum tests. TCRdb provides this immuneACCESS table in a form limited to in-frame rearrangements. Some clones are lacking; in checked studies, under half of them reflect an unresolved V gene, and why the rest are absent is not known. The V and J calls and clone size come from that table; D and trimming were worked out from the DNA. In this sample the table shows about 350,000 clones, around 88% of which occur a single time. The top ten constitute over 8.5% of the sample.

The sample here was peripheral blood, taken in a trial of Ad26.COV2.S vaccine versus placebo. The TCR was taken from a person between 18 and 59 years old who received the Ad26.COV2.S COVID-19 vaccine or a placebo. The chain is encoded by TRBV2 joined to TRBJ1-2; a tentative D call is TRBD1 (5 bases match). The CDR3 in this case is CASRGPITFNYGYTF. DNA sequence: TGTGCCAGCAGGGGACCAATTACTTTTAACTATGGCTACACCTTC.